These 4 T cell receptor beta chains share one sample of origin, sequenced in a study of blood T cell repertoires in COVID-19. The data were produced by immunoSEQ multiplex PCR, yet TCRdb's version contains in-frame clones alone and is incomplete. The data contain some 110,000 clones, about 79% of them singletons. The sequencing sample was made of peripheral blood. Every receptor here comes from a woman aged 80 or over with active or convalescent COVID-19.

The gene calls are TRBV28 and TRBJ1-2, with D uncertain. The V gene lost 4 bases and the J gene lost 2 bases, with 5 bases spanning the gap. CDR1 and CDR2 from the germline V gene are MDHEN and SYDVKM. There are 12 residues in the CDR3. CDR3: CASSSGNYGYTF. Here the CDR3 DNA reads TGTGCCAGCAGTTCAGGAAACTATGGCTACACCTTC.

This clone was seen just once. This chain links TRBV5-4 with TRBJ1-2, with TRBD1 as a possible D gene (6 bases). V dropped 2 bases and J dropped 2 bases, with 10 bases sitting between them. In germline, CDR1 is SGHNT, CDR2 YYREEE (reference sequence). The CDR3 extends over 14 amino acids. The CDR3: CASSLLQGNYGYTF. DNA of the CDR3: TGTGCCAGCAGCTTACTGCAGGGGAACTATGGCTACACCTTC.

CDR3 protein: CATFGTDNEKLFF. The CDR3, as DNA: TGTGCCACTTTCGGGACAGATAATGAAAAACTGTTTTTT. This sequence joins TRBV6-5 and TRBJ1-4; 7 nucleotides agree with TRBD1. Germline CDR1 is MNHEY and CDR2 is SVGAGI. There are 13 residues in the CDR3. Losses at the gene ends were 10 bases for V and 4 bases for J; bases not matched to a gene: 6.

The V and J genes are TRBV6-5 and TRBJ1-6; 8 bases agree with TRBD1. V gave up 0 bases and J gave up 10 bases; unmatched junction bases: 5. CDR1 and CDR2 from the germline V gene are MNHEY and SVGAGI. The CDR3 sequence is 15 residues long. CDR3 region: CASSYSRTGSSPLHF. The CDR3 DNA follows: TGTGCCAGCAGTTACTCTAGGACAGGGAGCTCACCCCTCCACTTT.